The 6 T cell receptor beta chains below come from one sample, sequenced in a study of CD8+ T cells in alopecia areata. TCR sequencing used cDNA made by reverse transcription of extracted RNA. Clones were read by immunoSEQ multiplex PCR, and TCRdb kept only the in-frame ones, dropping some. This table holds about 250,000 clones, about 60% found once. The sample's treatment: oral pan-JAK inhibitor, 5-10 mg twice daily. The sequences come from CD4+ T cells sorted from blood, collected around week 54, from a patient treated with tofacitinib. Receptors originate from a human donor with alopecia areata.

The DNA for the CDR3 is TGTGCCACCAGCAGAGACGGATGGATGGGTAATTCACCCCTCCACTTT. Protein: CATSRDGWMGNSPLHF. This sequence joins TRBV15 and TRBJ1-6; unclear D gene. Trimming shortened V by 0 bases and J by 6 bases, and 12 bases separated the two germline ends. The CDR3 has 16 residues. Germline assignment: CDR1 LNHNV and CDR2 YYDKDF (reference sequence).

This sequence joins TRBV9 and TRBJ2-3; D gene ambiguous. Germline lookup yields CDR1 SGDLS and CDR2 YYNGEE. V lost 4 bases and J 2 bases, leaving 14 bases between the germline ends. This CDR3 contains 15 residues. As DNA, the CDR3 is TGTGCCAGCAGCTTGAGACCAGCCTCCACAGATACGCAGTATTTT. This translates into CASSLRPASTDTQYF.

The V and J genes are TRBV27 and TRBJ1-5; possible D gene TRBD1, 5 bases. This CDR3 contains 14 residues. Germline V lookup: CDR1 MNHEY, CDR2 SMNVEV (reference sequence). Trimming shortened V by 2 bases and J by 9 bases, and 14 bases separated the two germline ends. CDR3 sequence: CASSLGTSVGPQHF. CDR3 nucleotides: TGTGCCAGCAGTTTAGGGACCTCCGTGGGGCCCCAGCATTTT.

This clone has a handful of counts. The genes are TRBV5-1 and TRBJ2-7; no definite D call. CDR1 SGHRS and CDR2 YFSETQ come from the germline V gene. The CDR3 runs 12 residues. The V end was cut by 0 bases, the J end by 5 bases, with 6 bases between. CDR3 region: CASSLERDEQYF. In DNA, the CDR3 is TGCGCCAGCAGCTTGGAAAGGGACGAGCAGTACTTC.

The chain links TRBV30 to TRBJ1-3; no definite D call. Germline CDR1 reads GTSNPN; CDR2 reads SVGIG (reference sequence). The CDR3 spans 13 residues. Trimming pared 5 bases from V and 0 bases from J, leaving 8 bases between. In DNA form, the CDR3 reads TGTGCCTGGGGAGCGAACTCTGGAAACACCATATATTTT. Translation gives CAWGANSGNTIYF.

This clone has just a few counts. This sequence joins TRBV18 and TRBJ2-2, with 10 bases aligning to TRBD2. V gave up 6 bases and J gave up 1 base; unmatched junction bases: 2. Per the germline V gene, CDR1 is KGHSH and CDR2 is LQKENI. The CDR3 totals 15 residues. CDR3 amino acids: CASSGLALNTGELFF. CDR3 sequence (DNA): TGTGCCAGCTCGGGACTAGCGCTGAACACCGGGGAGCTGTTTTTT. Based on the CDR3 plus reference TRBV18 and TRBJ2-2, the full variable domain is NAGVMQNPRHLVRRRGQEARLRCSPMKGHSHVYWYRQLPEEGLKFMVYLQKENIIDESGMPKERFSAEFPKEGPSILRIQQVVRGDSAAYFCASSGLALNTGELFFGEGSRLTVL.